The present T cell receptor beta chain was sequenced within a study of Graves' ophthalmopathy and Graves' hyperthyroidism. Study conclusions and caveats: The model predicted progression of ophthalmopathy with a sensitivity of approximately 68%, and its specificity was about 72%. In blood appeared most of the expanded thyroid clonotypes whose frequency exceeded 0.001. Distinction of ophthalmopathy from stable hyperthyroidism by a 13-signature model reached 85% to 90% sensitivity and more than 65% specificity.

Isolation of PBMCs was performed using 9 to 10 ml of fresh peripheral blood. This clonotype was recorded many times. The antigen remains unidentified. Beta-chain TCR CDR3 regions were amplified from RNA transcripts. Following a first-round RT-PCR that used HTBI primers, a second-round multiplex PCR was carried out. TCRdb used MiXCR to reprocess the multiplex PCR reads, holding one entry per CDR3 protein. The repertoire holds approximately 500,000 distinct CDR3 sequences, with over 13% as singletons. Specimen: blood. The TCR sequence derives from a woman aged 30 to 39 with Graves' ophthalmopathy.

The CDR3 loop is CASRKVLNTEAFF. In DNA form, the CDR3 reads TGTGCCAGCAGAAAAGTTCTGAACACTGAAGCTTTCTTT. The chain is built from TRBV27 and TRBJ1-1, with D uncertain. Germline values: CDR1 MNHEY, CDR2 SMNVEV (reference sequence). There are 13 residues in the CDR3. Trimming stripped 6 bases from V and 0 bases from J, with 8 bases between.